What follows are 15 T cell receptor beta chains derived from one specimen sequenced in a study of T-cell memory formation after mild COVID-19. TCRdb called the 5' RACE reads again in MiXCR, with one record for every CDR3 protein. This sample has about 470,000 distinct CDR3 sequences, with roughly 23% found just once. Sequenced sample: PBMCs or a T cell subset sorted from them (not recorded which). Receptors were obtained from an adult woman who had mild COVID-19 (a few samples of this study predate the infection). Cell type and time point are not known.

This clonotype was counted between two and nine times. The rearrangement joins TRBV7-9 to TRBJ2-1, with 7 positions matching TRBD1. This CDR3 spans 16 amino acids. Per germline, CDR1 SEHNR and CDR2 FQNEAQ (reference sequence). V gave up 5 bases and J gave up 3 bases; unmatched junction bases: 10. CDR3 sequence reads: CASSPVRQGLYNEQFF. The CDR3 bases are TGTGCCAGCAGCCCAGTCCGACAGGGTCTCTACAATGAGCAGTTCTTC.

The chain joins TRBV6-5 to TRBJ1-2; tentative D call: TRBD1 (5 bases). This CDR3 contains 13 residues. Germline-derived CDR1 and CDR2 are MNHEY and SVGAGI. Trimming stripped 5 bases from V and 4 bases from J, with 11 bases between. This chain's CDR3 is CASSGGTLYGYTF. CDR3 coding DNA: TGTGCCAGCAGTGGCGGGACCCTCTATGGCTACACCTTC.

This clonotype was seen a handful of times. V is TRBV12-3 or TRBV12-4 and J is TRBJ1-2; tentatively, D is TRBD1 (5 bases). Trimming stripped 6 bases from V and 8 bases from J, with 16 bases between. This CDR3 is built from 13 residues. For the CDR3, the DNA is TGTGCCAGCAGGAGGGGACCTCCTAGCGGCTACACCTTC. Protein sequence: CASRRGPPSGYTF.

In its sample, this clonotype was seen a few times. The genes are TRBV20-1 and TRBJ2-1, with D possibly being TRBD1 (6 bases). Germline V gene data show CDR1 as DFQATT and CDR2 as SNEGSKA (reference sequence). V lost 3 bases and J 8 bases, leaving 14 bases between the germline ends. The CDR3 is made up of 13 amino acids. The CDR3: CSASGQWVDEQFF. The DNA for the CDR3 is TGCAGTGCTAGTGGACAGTGGGTCGATGAGCAGTTCTTC.

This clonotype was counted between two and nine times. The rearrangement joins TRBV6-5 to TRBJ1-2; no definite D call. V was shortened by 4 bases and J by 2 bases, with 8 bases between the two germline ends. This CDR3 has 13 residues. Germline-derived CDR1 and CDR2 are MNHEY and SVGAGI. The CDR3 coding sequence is TGTGCCAGCAGTTCGGGTGGGAACTATGGCTACACCTTC. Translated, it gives CASSSGGNYGYTF.

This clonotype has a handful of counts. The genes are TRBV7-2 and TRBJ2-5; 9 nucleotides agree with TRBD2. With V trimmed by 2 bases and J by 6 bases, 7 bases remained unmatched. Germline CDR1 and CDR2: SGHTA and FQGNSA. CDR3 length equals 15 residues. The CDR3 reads CASSLIASGKKTQYF. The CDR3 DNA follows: TGTGCCAGCAGCTTAATAGCTAGCGGGAAGAAGACCCAGTACTTC.

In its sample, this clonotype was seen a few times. For the CDR3, the DNA is TGTGCCAGCAGCCACCCGCTAGCGGGGGTAGATACGCAGTATTTT. Translating gives CASSHPLAGVDTQYF. The rearrangement links TRBV7-3 to TRBJ2-3; 10 nucleotides line up with TRBD2. CDR1 and CDR2 from the germline V gene are SGHTA and FQGTGA. The CDR3 loop spans 15 amino acids. The V gene end was trimmed by 5 bases and the J gene end by 5 bases; junction bases not matched to a gene: 7.

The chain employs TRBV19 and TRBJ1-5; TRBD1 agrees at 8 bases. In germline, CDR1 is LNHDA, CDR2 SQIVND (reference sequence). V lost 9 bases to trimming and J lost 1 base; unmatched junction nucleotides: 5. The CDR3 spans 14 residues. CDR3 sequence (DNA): TGTGCCAGAAAGGACAGGGTGAGCAATCAGCCCCAGCATTTT. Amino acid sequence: CARKDRVSNQPQHF.

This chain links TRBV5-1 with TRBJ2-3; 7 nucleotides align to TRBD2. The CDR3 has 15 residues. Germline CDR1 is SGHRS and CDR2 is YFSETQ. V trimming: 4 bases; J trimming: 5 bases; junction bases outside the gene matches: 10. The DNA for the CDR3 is TGCGCCAGCAGCCCTCTCGGGGAGCGGGGAGATACGCAGTATTTT. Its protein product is CASSPLGERGDTQYF.

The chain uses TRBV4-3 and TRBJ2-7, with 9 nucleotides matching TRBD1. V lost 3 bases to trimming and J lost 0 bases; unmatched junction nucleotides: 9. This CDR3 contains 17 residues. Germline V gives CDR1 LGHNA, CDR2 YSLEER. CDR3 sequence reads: CASSHSWDRASSYEQYF. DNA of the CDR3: TGCGCCAGCAGCCACTCCTGGGACAGGGCGAGCTCCTACGAGCAGTACTTC.

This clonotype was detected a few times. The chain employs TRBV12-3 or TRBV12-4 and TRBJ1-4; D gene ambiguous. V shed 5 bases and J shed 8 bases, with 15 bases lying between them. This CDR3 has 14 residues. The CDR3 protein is CASSPDVRKEKLFF. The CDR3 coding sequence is TGTGCCAGCAGTCCGGACGTAAGGAAGGAAAAACTGTTTTTT.

The CDR3 DNA follows: TGTGCCAGCAGTTTAGAGGCGGTGACTGAAGCTTTCTTT. Protein product: CASSLEAVTEAFF. The gene calls are TRBV12-3 or TRBV12-4 and TRBJ1-1; the D is unclear. This CDR3 has 13 amino acids. V gave up 1 base and J gave up 5 bases, with 8 bases separating them.

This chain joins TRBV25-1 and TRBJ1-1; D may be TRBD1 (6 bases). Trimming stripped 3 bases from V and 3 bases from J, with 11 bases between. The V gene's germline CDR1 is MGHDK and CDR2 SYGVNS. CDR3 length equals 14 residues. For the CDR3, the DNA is TGTGCCAGCAGTGATTCAGGGGCCTACACTGAAGCTTTCTTT. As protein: CASSDSGAYTEAFF.

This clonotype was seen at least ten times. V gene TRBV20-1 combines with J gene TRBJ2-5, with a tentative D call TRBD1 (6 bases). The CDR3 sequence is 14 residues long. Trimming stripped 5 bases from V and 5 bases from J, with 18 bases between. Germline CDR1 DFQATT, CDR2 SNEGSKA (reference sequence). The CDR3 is CSARRNQGLETQYF. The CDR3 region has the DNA TGCAGTGCTCGGAGGAATCAGGGGCTGGAGACCCAGTACTTC.

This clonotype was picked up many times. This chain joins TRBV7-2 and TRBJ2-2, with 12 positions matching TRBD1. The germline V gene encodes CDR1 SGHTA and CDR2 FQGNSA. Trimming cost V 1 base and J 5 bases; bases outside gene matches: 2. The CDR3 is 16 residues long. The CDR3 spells CASSLGGQGATGELFF. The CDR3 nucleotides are TGTGCCAGCAGCTTAGGGGGACAGGGGGCAACCGGGGAGCTGTTTTTT.